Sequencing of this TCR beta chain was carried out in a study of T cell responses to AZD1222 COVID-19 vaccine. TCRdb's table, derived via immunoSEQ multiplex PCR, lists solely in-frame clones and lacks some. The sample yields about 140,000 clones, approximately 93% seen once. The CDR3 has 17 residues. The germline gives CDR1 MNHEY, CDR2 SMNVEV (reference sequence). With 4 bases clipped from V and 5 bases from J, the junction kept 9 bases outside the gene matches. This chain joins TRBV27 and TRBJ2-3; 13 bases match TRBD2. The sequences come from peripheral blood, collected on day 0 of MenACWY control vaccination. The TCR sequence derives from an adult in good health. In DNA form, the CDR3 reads TGTGCCAGCAGTTCCCTAAGGACTAGCGGGAGAGTAGATACGCAGTATTTT. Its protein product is CASSSLRTSGRVDTQYF.